Listed below are T cell receptor beta chains from one sample, sequenced in a study of T cells of healthy individuals. Via MiXCR, TCRdb re-called the 5' RACE reads, giving one row per CDR3 protein. The profile shows about 41,000 distinct CDR3 sequences, about 4.2% of them singletons. These receptors came from a human donor in good health. Both conserved end residues are part of each CDR3. A D gene is named only where the DNA matches it firmly. Some rows mark clone size as missing; the rest say once, few, many or name a class of expanded clone.

>NA|TRBV20-1|TRBJ1-2|few
CSARDLRGTPYGYTF
TGCAGTGCTAGAGATCTCCGGGGAACTCCCTATGGCTACACCTTC
>TRBD1|TRBV20-1|TRBJ1-5|many
CSATDREVFGNQPQHF
TGCAGTGCTACGGACAGGGAGGTGTTTGGGAATCAGCCCCAGCATTTT
>NA|TRBV6-1|TRBJ2-3|NA
CASRTESADTQYF
TGTGCCAGCCGAACTGAAAGTGCAGATACGCAGTATTTT
>TRBD1|TRBV5-1|TRBJ2-7|many
CASSLAGTGSYEQYF
TGCGCCAGCAGCTTGGCCGGGACAGGATCCTACGAGCAGTACTTC
>NA|TRBV6-2/TRBV6-3|TRBJ2-2|many
CASSDLLLTNTGELFF
TGTGCCAGCAGCGACCTCCTCTTAACGAACACCGGGGAGCTGTTTTTT
>NA|TRBV27|TRBJ1-6|NA
CASTPAPGRNSPLHF
TGTGCCAGCACTCCAGCCCCAGGGAGGAATTCACCCCTCCACTTT
>TRBD2|TRBV5-1|TRBJ2-5|many
CASRTSGGTETQYF
TGCGCCAGCAGGACTAGCGGGGGGACGGAGACCCAGTACTTC
>NA|TRBV12-3/TRBV12-4|TRBJ1-4|NA
CASSFLQGNEKLFF
TGTGCCAGCAGTTTTCTACAGGGCAATGAAAAACTGTTTTTT
>NA|TRBV30|TRBJ1-2|many
CAWSLRTYYGYTF
TGTGCCTGGAGTTTACGGACTTACTATGGCTACACCTTC
>NA|TRBV5-1|TRBJ2-3|NA
CASSSAGTVTQYF
TGCGCCAGCAGCTCGGCGGGGACAGTTACGCAGTATTTT
>NA|TRBV20-1|TRBJ2-5|many
CSARVQLIQETQYF
TGCAGTGCTAGAGTTCAGCTTATCCAAGAGACCCAGTACTTC
>NA|TRBV6-6|TRBJ2-6|many
CASSYSITSGANVLTF
TGTGCCAGCAGTTACTCTATTACTTCTGGGGCCAACGTCCTGACTTTC
>NA|TRBV3-1|TRBJ2-5|many
CASSQEESAAQETQYF
TGTGCCAGCAGCCAAGAGGAGTCAGCGGCCCAAGAGACCCAGTACTTC
>NA|TRBV27|TRBJ2-1|many
CASTHNKGGTGEQFF
TGTGCCAGCACCCATAACAAGGGGGGGACGGGTGAGCAGTTCTTC
>NA|TRBV14|TRBJ2-1|many
CASNLGGYYNEQFF
TGTGCCAGCAATCTAGGGGGGTACTACAATGAGCAGTTCTTC
>TRBD1|TRBV13|TRBJ2-1|few
CASSLSGTVNNEQFF
TGTGCCAGCAGCTTATCCGGGACAGTAAACAATGAGCAGTTCTTC
>TRBD2|TRBV6-6|TRBJ2-3|many
CATQKIKRGDWGDTQYF
TGTGCCACCCAGAAGATCAAGCGGGGGGACTGGGGAGATACGCAGTATTTT
>NA|TRBV5-1|TRBJ2-3|many
CASSYGPTDTQYF
TGCGCCAGCAGCTACGGACCAACAGATACGCAGTATTTT
>NA|TRBV6-5|TRBJ1-1|many
CASSRNTEAFF
TGTGCCAGCAGTCGCAACACTGAAGCTTTCTTT
>NA|TRBV19|TRBJ1-1|NA
CAIRLGAEAFF
TGTGCCATCCGCCTGGGGGCTGAAGCTTTCTTT
>NA|TRBV5-1|TRBJ1-2|many
CASSLGGGYGYTF
TGCGCCAGCAGCTTAGGGGGTGGATATGGCTACACCTTC
>TRBD1|TRBV7-2|TRBJ1-5|many
CASSLRQGDQPQHF
TGTGCCAGCAGCTTACGTCAGGGGGACCAGCCCCAGCATTTT
>NA|TRBV27|TRBJ1-1|many
CASSFHRDLNTEAFF
TGTGCCAGCAGTTTTCACAGGGACCTGAACACTGAAGCTTTCTTT
>NA|TRBV29-1|TRBJ2-7|many
CSVEPAGSPYEQYF
TGCAGCGTTGAACCCGCGGGGAGCCCCTACGAGCAGTACTTC
>NA|TRBV27|TRBJ2-3|many
CASSSASTDTQYF
TGTGCCAGCAGTTCTGCTAGCACAGATACGCAGTATTTT
>TRBD1|TRBV29-1|TRBJ1-4|few
CSVVPGQGALSNEKLFF
TGCAGCGTTGTTCCGGGACAGGGGGCCTTGTCTAATGAAAAACTGTTTTTT
>NA|TRBV7-9|TRBJ2-3|NA
CASSLGTHPTTYTQYF
TGTGCCAGCAGCTTGGGGACTCACCCCACCACATATACGCAGTATTTT
>NA|TRBV3-1|TRBJ1-2|many
CASSQSVGGNYGYTF
TGTGCCAGCAGCCAGTCGGTGGGAGGCAACTATGGCTACACCTTC